This T cell receptor (beta chain) was retrieved from a study of T cell responses to AZD1222 COVID-19 vaccine. V was clipped by 2 bases and J by 4 bases, with 12 bases between them. This CDR3 region has 14 residues. Measured with immunoSEQ multiplex PCR; TCRdb has only the in-frame clones, and not every one. The data show 110,000 to 150,000 clones, about nine tenths seen once. The source of this sequence is an adult in good health. V gene TRBV23-1 combines with J gene TRBJ2-7; possible D gene TRBD2, 5 bases. TRBV23-1 is recorded as an ORF, its role being uncertain. Sequences were derived from peripheral blood, sampled on day 0 of AZD1222 vaccination. CDR3 residues: CASSQERVGYEQYF. The CDR3 DNA reads TGCGCCAGCAGTCAAGAGAGGGTCGGGTACGAGCAGTACTTC.